Listed below are T cell receptor beta chains from one sample, sequenced in a study of CD4 T cells in relation to SARS-CoV-2 and coronaviruses. These receptors have no known antigen. Using immunoSEQ multiplex PCR, the repertoire was profiled, and TCRdb retains in-frame clones only, with some absent. The table has roughly 18,000 clones, roughly 77% seen once. Sequenced: CD4+ T cells from PBMCs, cultured in vitro. The receptors were sampled from a human donor in good health. Both conserved end residues are part of each CDR3. The D gene is left open where the match is weak. The listing skips clone size in some rows; elsewhere it reads once, few, many or a size class.

TRBJ2-7,TRBD2,-,TRBV6-5,TGTGCCAGCACGCGCCCTAGCGGGGGTTCTTACGAGCAGTACTTC,CASTRPSGGSYEQYF
TRBJ2-1,-,-,TRBV28,TGTGCCAGCAGTCGCCAGGCCGGCAATGAGCAGTTCTTC,CASSRQAGNEQFF
TRBJ2-2,TRBD2,-,TRBV12-5,TGTGCTAGTGGTTTGCCTAGCGGGAGGATCACCACCGGGGAGCTGTTTTTT,CASGLPSGRITTGELFF
TRBJ2-5,-,-,TRBV5-4,TGTGCCAGCAGCTTTCACGCGGTGGAGACCCAGTACTTC,CASSFHAVETQYF
TRBJ2-2,TRBD2,-,TRBV14,TGTGCCAGCAGCCTCAGGAAGACTAGCGGGAATCCCGGGGAGCTGTTTTTT,CASSLRKTSGNPGELFF
TRBJ2-2,TRBD1,-,TRBV7-3,TGTGCCAGCAGCTTCTCGACCGGGACAGGTATTCTCTTGGGAACCGGGGAGCTGTTTTTT,CASSFSTGTGILLGTGELFF
TRBJ1-1,-,-,TRBV20-1,TGCAGTGGAACAGTGAACACTGAAGCTTTCTTT,CSGTVNTEAFF
TRBJ1-1,-,-,TRBV27,TGTGCCAGCAGCCTACACCCAGGGAACACTGAAGCTTTCTTT,CASSLHPGNTEAFF
TRBJ1-2,TRBD1,-,TRBV20-1,TGCAGTGCTAGTAACAGGGGGCCCCGCGTAGGCTACACCTTC,CSASNRGPRVGYTF
TRBJ1-4,-,-,TRBV30,TGTGCCTGGAGTAAGGGGTCGGATGAAAAACTGTTTTTT,CAWSKGSDEKLFF
TRBJ1-6,-,-,TRBV27,TGTGCCAGCAGTTTAGGCAGGCGAGAATCACCCCTCCACTTT,CASSLGRRESPLHF
TRBJ2-5,-,-,TRBV2,TGTGCCAGCAGTGCCCGCCATGGGGCGGAGACCCAGTACTTC,CASSARHGAETQYF
TRBJ1-4,-,few,TRBV2,TGTGCCAGCAGCCGCCGCACAGGGAAAACTAATGAAAAACTGTTTTTT,CASSRRTGKTNEKLFF
TRBJ1-1,-,-,TRBV6-4,TGTGCCAGCACCCCCGGGGCGGGAGGTAACACTGAAGCTTTCTTT,CASTPGAGGNTEAFF
TRBJ2-3,-,-,TRBV7-2,TGTGCCAGCAGCTCAAATGGGGGCACAGATACGCAGTATTTT,CASSSNGGTDTQYF
TRBJ2-7,TRBD2,-,TRBV18,TGTGCCAGCTCACCACTGGGAGGGACTAGCGTCTACGAGCAGTACTTC,CASSPLGGTSVYEQYF